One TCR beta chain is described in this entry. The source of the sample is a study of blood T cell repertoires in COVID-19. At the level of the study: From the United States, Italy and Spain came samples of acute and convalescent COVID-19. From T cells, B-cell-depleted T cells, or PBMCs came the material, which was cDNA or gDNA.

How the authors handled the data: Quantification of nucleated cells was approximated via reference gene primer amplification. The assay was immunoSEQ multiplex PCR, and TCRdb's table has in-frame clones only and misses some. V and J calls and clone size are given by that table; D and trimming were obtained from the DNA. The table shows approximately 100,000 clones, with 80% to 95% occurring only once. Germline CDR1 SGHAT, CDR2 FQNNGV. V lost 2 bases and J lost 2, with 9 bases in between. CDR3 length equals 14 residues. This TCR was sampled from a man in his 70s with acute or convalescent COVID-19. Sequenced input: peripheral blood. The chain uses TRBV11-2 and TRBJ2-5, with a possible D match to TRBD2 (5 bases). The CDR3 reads CASSLRTAQETQYF. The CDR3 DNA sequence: TGTGCCAGCAGCTTACGGACTGCACAAGAGACCCAGTACTTC.